The table lists the clone carrying this T cell receptor beta chain with a few counts. TCRdb's table, derived via immunoSEQ multiplex PCR, lists solely in-frame clones and lacks some. Seen here are approximately 310,000 clones, more than 75% observed once, and the top ten hold 7.8%. The source of the sample is a study of blood T cell repertoires in COVID-19. About the research overall: Samples taken during acute and convalescent COVID-19 were collected in the United States, Italy and Spain. Nucleic acid was either cDNA or gDNA, and it came from T cells, B-cell-depleted T cells, or PBMCs.

This receptor was identified in a woman aged 45 to 65 who had recovered from COVID-19. Sequenced material: peripheral blood.

The CDR3 coding sequence is TGTGCCAGCAGTGAAACAGCCTTGAACACTGAAGCTTTCTTT. This encodes CASSETALNTEAFF. The rearrangement links TRBV6-1 to TRBJ1-1; D not certain. The CDR3 consists of 14 residues. Germline V gene sequence: CDR1 MNHNS, CDR2 SASEGT. V shed 2 bases and J shed 0 bases, with 7 bases lying between them.